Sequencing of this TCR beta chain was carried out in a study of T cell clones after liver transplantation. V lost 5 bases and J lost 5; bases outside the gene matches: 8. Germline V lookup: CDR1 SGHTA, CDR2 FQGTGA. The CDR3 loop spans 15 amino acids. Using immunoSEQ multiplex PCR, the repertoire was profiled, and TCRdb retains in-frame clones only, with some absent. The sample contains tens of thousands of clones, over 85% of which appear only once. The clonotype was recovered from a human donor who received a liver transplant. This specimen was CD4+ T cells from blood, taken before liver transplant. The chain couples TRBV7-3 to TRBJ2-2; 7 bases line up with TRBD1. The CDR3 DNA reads TGTGCCAGCAGCCCCCAGGGGGATAGGACCGGGGAGCTGTTTTTT. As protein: CASSPQGDRTGELFF.